Presented here are 22 T cell receptor beta chains from one specimen sequenced in a study of regulatory T cells in long-lasting Graves disease. Time point reported: newly diagnosed GD, antithyroid drugs for less than 3 months. Following extraction of RNA from PBMCs, that RNA was used to make the TCR library. To make TCR beta libraries, researchers used iRepertoire HTBI primers and Arm-PCR of CDR3 regions. TCRdb recomputed calls from the multiplex PCR reads with MiXCR, one row per CDR3 protein. Of around 400,000 distinct CDR3 sequences listed, roughly 16% are singletons. The sequenced sample was peripheral blood mononuclear cells (PBMCs), obtained at new diagnosis, from a patient treated with antithyroid drugs. Source of these receptors: a female donor with Graves disease.

This clonotype was found many times. Its ends do not fully match the called genes, so a read error is possible. This chain joins TRBV2 and TRBJ1-1, with 10 positions matching TRBD1. There are 17 residues in the CDR3. CDR1 is SNHLY and CDR2 is FYNNEI in the germline V gene. CDR3 DNA: TGTGCCCGCAGGGACAGGGGTTATTCTGTAGGGGGTCCTGAAGCTTTCTTT. This codes for CARRDRGYSVGGPEAFF.

The chain's CDR3 is CSARQGGQPQHF. CDR3 DNA sequence: TGCAGTGCAAGACAGGGGGGGCAGCCCCAGCATTTT. The chain has TRBV20-1 and TRBJ1-5; 9 nucleotides agree with TRBD1. Germline V CDR1 and CDR2: DFQATT, SNEGSKA (reference sequence). V shed 6 bases, J shed 7 bases, and the junction held 4 bases outside the gene matches. This CDR3 is 12 amino acids long.

Many counts were recorded for this clonotype. V gene TRBV2 combines with J gene TRBJ2-3, with D perhaps TRBD1 or TRBD2 (5 bases each). Deletions cut 3 bases from V and 4 bases from J, with 14 bases between. This CDR3 is 15 amino acids long. Germline CDR1 reads SNHLY; CDR2 reads FYNNEI. DNA of the CDR3: TGTGCCAGCAGTGATGAGGGGCTAGGGTCAGATACGCAGTATTTT. Translating it yields CASSDEGLGSDTQYF.

This clonotype was detected a few times. V gene TRBV25-1 combines with J gene TRBJ2-3; D is ambiguous. V lost 4 bases, J lost 2 bases, and 7 bases lay in between. The germline V gene has CDR1 MGHDK and CDR2 SYGVNS. There are 13 residues in the CDR3. CDR3 DNA sequence: TGTGCCAGCAGTGGGATGCTCACAGATACGCAGTATTTT. Amino acids: CASSGMLTDTQYF.

On this clonotype itself: A much larger clone sits a single nucleotide away, making a read error possible. The V and J genes are TRBV2 and TRBJ1-5, with 7 bases identical to TRBD1. V lost 11 bases and J lost 3; bases outside the gene matches: 13. The CDR3 runs to 15 residues. Germline CDR1 SNHLY, CDR2 FYNNEI. The CDR3: CAGTFQGGNNQPQHF. Here the CDR3 DNA reads TGTGCCGGCACTTTCCAGGGGGGCAACAATCAGCCCCAGCATTTT.

This clonotype showed up just once. The V and J genes are TRBV19 and TRBJ1-1, with 7 bases lining up with TRBD1. The CDR3 has 19 amino acids. Looked up from germline, CDR1 is LNHDA and CDR2 is SQIVND (reference sequence). The V segment lost 4 bases and the J segment 1 base; nucleotides outside the gene matches: 18. The CDR3 sequence: CASSRVIGDSDLSNTEAFF. The CDR3 DNA sequence: TGTGCCAGTAGTAGGGTGATAGGGGACAGTGACCTTTCGAACACTGAAGCTTTCTTT.

This clonotype was counted ten times or more. This rearrangement joins TRBV7-3 to TRBJ2-3; 7 nucleotides align to TRBD2. CDR1 SGHTA and CDR2 FQGTGA come from the germline V gene. This CDR3 spans 15 amino acids. Losses at the gene ends were 5 bases for V and 1 base for J; bases not matched to a gene: 6. The CDR3 region has the DNA TGTGCCAGCAGCCCGTGGGGGGGGGGCACAGATACGCAGTATTTT. It translates to CASSPWGGGTDTQYF. The full variable domain, its missing parts supplied by reference TRBV7-3 and TRBJ2-3, is GAGVSQTPSNKVTEKGKYVELRCDPISGHTALYWYRQSLGQGPEFLIYFQGTGAADDSGLPNDRFFAVRPEGSVSTLKIQRTERGDSAVYLCASSPWGGGTDTQYFGPGTRLTVL.

The table lists this clonotype with many counts. The chain combines TRBV6-1 with TRBJ1-1; 7 bases align to TRBD1. CDR1 and CDR2 (germline): MNHNS, SASEGT. J gave up 3 bases and V 7 bases, and 17 bases lay outside the gene matches. CDR3 size: 17 residues. In DNA form, the CDR3 reads TGTGCCAGCACTCCCGTTGGGACTTACAGGGGTGACACTGAAGCTTTCTTT. Amino acids: CASTPVGTYRGDTEAFF.

This clonotype was detected many times. This rearrangement joins TRBV20-1 to TRBJ1-2; TRBD1 matches at 8 bases. Germline values: CDR1 DFQATT, CDR2 SNEGSKA (reference sequence). The CDR3 has 14 residues. Trimming removed 1 base from V and 1 base from J; junction bases left unmatched: 2. The CDR3 bases are TGCAGTGCTAGAGGGACAGGGTTTAACTATGGCTACACCTTC. It yields the protein CSARGTGFNYGYTF.

This rearrangement joins TRBV20-1 to TRBJ2-5; TRBD1 matches 8 bases. The CDR3 is 13 residues long. V was pared by 1 base and J by 7 bases, with 5 bases of the junction left unmatched. Germline-derived CDR1 and CDR2 are DFQATT and SNEGSKA (reference sequence). CDR3 amino acids: CSARVGTGSTQYF. CDR3 sequence (DNA): TGCAGTGCTAGAGTGGGGACAGGATCGACCCAGTACTTC.

This clonotype has at least ten counts. The chain couples TRBV27 to TRBJ1-1, with D unresolved. The germline V and J ends were trimmed by 2 bases and 4 bases, with 8 bases remaining between them. Germline V gene lookup returns CDR1 MNHEY and CDR2 SMNVEV (reference sequence). The CDR3 contains 13 residues. CDR3 residues: CASSLNWGTEAFF. The DNA for the CDR3 is TGTGCCAGCAGTTTAAATTGGGGCACTGAAGCTTTCTTT.

The chain combines TRBV11-2 with TRBJ2-2; 10 positions agree with TRBD1. V lost 1 base and J lost 4; bases outside the gene matches: 6. This CDR3 is built from 17 residues. Germline-derived CDR1 and CDR2 are SGHAT and FQNNGV. CDR3: CASSLVGDRGPTGELFF. The CDR3 region has the DNA TGTGCCAGCAGCTTAGTGGGGGACAGGGGCCCCACCGGGGAGCTGTTTTTT.

This clonotype was seen at least ten times. The CDR3, as DNA: TGTGCCAGCAGCGTAGCTGACAGGGGGCCTCGAGAGACCCAGTACTTC. It translates to CASSVADRGPRETQYF. This sequence joins TRBV9 and TRBJ2-5; 10 bases are shared with TRBD1. The junction had 6 bases not matched to a gene; V was cut back by 0 bases and J by 4 bases. The CDR3 loop spans 16 amino acids. The V gene's germline CDR1 is SGDLS and CDR2 YYNGEE.

A few counts support this clonotype. The chain joins TRBV3-1 to TRBJ1-2; D unclear. The CDR3 length is 11 residues. V shed 0 bases and J shed 4 bases, with 0 bases lying between them. Germline lookup yields CDR1 LGHDT and CDR2 YNNKEL (reference sequence). CDR3 nucleotides: TGTGCCAGCAGCCAAGACTATGGCTACACCTTC. This encodes CASSQDYGYTF.

This clonotype has at least ten counts. The V gene is TRBV9, the J gene TRBJ2-2; no clear D gene. CDR1 is SGDLS and CDR2 is YYNGEE in the germline V gene. The CDR3 runs to 14 residues. The V gene lost 4 bases and the J gene lost 3 bases, with 10 bases spanning the gap. The DNA for the CDR3 is TGTGCCAGCAGCCCCCGCGTCCACACCGGGGAGCTGTTTTTT. The encoded protein is CASSPRVHTGELFF.

In this sample, this clonotype turned up many times. The V call is TRBV6-5, the J call TRBJ2-7; no reliable D call. Germline-derived CDR1 and CDR2 are MNHEY and SVGAGI. CDR3 length: 11 amino acids. V was pared by 3 bases and J by 11 bases, with 11 bases between. The CDR3 loop is CASSYRFAKYF. The CDR3 DNA follows: TGTGCCAGCAGTTATCGGTTTGCGAAGTACTTC.

In its sample, this clonotype was seen many times. The V and J genes are TRBV5-6 and TRBJ2-7, with D unresolved. V was clipped by 0 bases and J by 2 bases, with 12 bases between them. The V gene's germline CDR1 is SGHDT and CDR2 YYEEEE. The CDR3 sequence is 15 residues long. This CDR3 is CASSLVGSGAYEQYF. DNA of the CDR3: TGTGCCAGCAGCTTGGTGGGGTCAGGCGCCTACGAGCAGTACTTC.

The chain joins TRBV29-1 to TRBJ2-7; weak D call: TRBD2 (5 bases). The V gene's germline CDR1 is SQVTM and CDR2 ANQGSEA. The CDR3 has 14 amino acids. The V end was cut by 5 bases, the J end by 1 base, with 15 bases between. CDR3: CSVYTARGSYEQYF. The DNA of the CDR3 is TGCAGCGTTTACACAGCCCGCGGGTCCTACGAGCAGTACTTC.

V gene TRBV7-2 combines with J gene TRBJ2-6; tentatively, D is TRBD2 (7 bases). The CDR3 consists of 17 residues. CDR1 and CDR2 from the germline V gene are SGHTA and FQGNSA. The V end lost 1 base, the J end lost 4 bases, and 14 bases lay between the germline ends. The DNA for the CDR3 is TGTGCCAGCAGCTTAGTTGCGGGGGCTCTGGGGGCCAACGTCCTGACTTTC. This codes for CASSLVAGALGANVLTF.

This clonotype was found many times. This chain connects TRBV5-1 to TRBJ2-2; TRBD2 agrees at 12 bases. This CDR3 region has 17 residues. Germline assignment: CDR1 SGHRS and CDR2 YFSETQ. J lost 2 bases, V lost 6 bases, and 8 bases had no gene match. The CDR3 here is CASNEILAGGNTGELFF. The CDR3 nucleotides read TGCGCCAGCAACGAAATACTAGCGGGGGGAAACACCGGGGAGCTGTTTTTT.

This clonotype was seen repeatedly, ten times or more. The V call is TRBV7-2, the J call TRBJ2-7; perhaps TRBD1 as D (6 bases). The CDR3 length is 16 residues. The germline gives CDR1 SGHTA, CDR2 FQGNSA. The germline V and J ends were trimmed by 5 bases and 0 bases, with 17 bases remaining between them. CDR3 nucleotide sequence: TGTGCCAGCAGCCCCCGCCCCGGGACACACTCCTACGAGCAGTACTTC. Protein: CASSPRPGTHSYEQYF.

The V call is TRBV2, the J call TRBJ1-1; D is unresolved. Germline V CDR1 and CDR2: SNHLY, FYNNEI. V gave up 5 bases and J gave up 5 bases, with 15 bases separating them. This CDR3 spans 14 amino acids. CDR3: CASSKQAQGTEAFF. Written as DNA, the CDR3 is TGTGCCAGCAGTAAACAAGCCCAAGGGACTGAAGCTTTCTTT.